The rows below give T cell receptor beta chains drawn from one sample of a study of cytomegalovirus exposure and HLA in healthy donors. Libraries were prepared by immunoSEQ multiplex PCR; TCRdb keeps only in-frame clonotypes and omits some of them. Among more than 140,000 clones, roughly nine tenths were seen once, and the ten largest hold 2.5% to 4%. The sample consisted of PBMCs. The source is a woman between 18 and 29 years old in good health and CMV-seropositive. The CDR3 runs from the conserved cysteine through the conserved F or W. D genes are given only for firm matches. Part of the rows lack a size; the others show once, few, many or a class for expanded clones.

V gene	J gene	CDR3 length	clone size	D gene	CDR3 DNA	CDR3 protein
TRBV9	TRBJ1-1	14	-	-	TGTGCCAGCAGTCAAACGGACACTCCCAGCGAAGCTTTCTTT	CASSQTDTPSEAFF
TRBV6-5	TRBJ2-7	15	-	-	TGTGCCAGCAGTTATTTGCGGGGAGGAGGATACGAGCAGTACTTC	CASSYLRGGGYEQYF
TRBV5-6	TRBJ2-5	14	-	-	TGTGCCAGCAGCTTGGTTTCTGTCCAAGAGACCCAGTACTTC	CASSLVSVQETQYF
TRBV5-1	TRBJ2-7	15	-	TRBD1	TGCGCCAGCAGCTCCACCGGACAGGGACCCTACGAGCAGTACTTC	CASSSTGQGPYEQYF
TRBV27	TRBJ2-7	16	-	TRBD2	TGTGCCAGCAGTTTACGTCTAGCGGGAGGTGGCTACGAGCAGTACTTC	CASSLRLAGGGYEQYF
TRBV11-3	TRBJ1-4	15	-	TRBD1	TGTGCCAGCAGCTCTGGACAGGGGGCGTATGAAAAACTGTTTTTT	CASSSGQGAYEKLFF
TRBV27	TRBJ2-7	13	-	-	TGTGCCAGCAGTTTATCGGTAGTCCACGAGCAGTACTTC	CASSLSVVHEQYF
TRBV5-1	TRBJ2-1	16	-	TRBD2	TGCGCCAGCAGCTTAACGGGAGGGATAAACTACAATGAGCAGTTCTTC	CASSLTGGINYNEQFF
TRBV30	TRBJ1-4	14	-	TRBD1	TGTGCCTGGAGTGATATCCTGGGACAGGGAAAACTGTTTTTT	CAWSDILGQGKLFF
TRBV11-3	TRBJ2-2	13	-	-	TGTGCCAGCAGCGAACTGCACACCGGGGAGCTGTTTTTT	CASSELHTGELFF
TRBV28	TRBJ2-1	16	-	-	TGTGCCAGCAGCCGACTACGAACAGGGTTGAACAATGAGCAGTTCTTC	CASSRLRTGLNNEQFF
TRBV10-2	TRBJ2-1	14	-	TRBD2	TGCGCCAGCAGTGAACGGGAGGGGTACAATGAGCAGTTCTTC	CASSEREGYNEQFF
TRBV6-5	TRBJ2-7	15	-	-	TGTGCCAGCAGTTCAACTGGGGCCGGCCCCTACGAGCAGTACTTC	CASSSTGAGPYEQYF
TRBV7-9	TRBJ2-5	15	once	-	TGTGCCAGCAGCACCACAGGGGGGAGGGAAGAGACCCAGTACTTC	CASSTTGGREETQYF
TRBV9	TRBJ1-4	12	once	-	TGTGCCAGCAGCGCCCCGGGGGGGGAACTGTTTTTT	CASSAPGGELFF
TRBV7-9	TRBJ1-2	15	-	-	TGTGCCAGCAGCCCTCCGACCTTGAGGGTAGAAGGCTACACCTTC	CASSPPTLRVEGYTF
TRBV4-3	TRBJ2-7	15	-	-	TGCGCCAGCAGCCAAGAGTCAGGAATTACCTACGAGCAGTACTTC	CASSQESGITYEQYF
TRBV7-2	TRBJ2-7	15	-	TRBD2	TGTGCCAGCAGCGTCGGGACTAGCGGGAGCTACGAGCAGTACTTC	CASSVGTSGSYEQYF
TRBV11-3	TRBJ1-1	13	few	-	TGTGCCAGCAGCTCCCCGGGGGGCTTTGAAGCTTTCTTT	CASSSPGGFEAFF
TRBV20-1	TRBJ2-1	11	-	-	TGCAGTGCTACCCTCTACAATGAGCAGTTCTTC	CSATLYNEQFF
TRBV2	TRBJ2-1	14	-	TRBD2	TGTGCCAGCAGGGTAGCGGGAGGGCCCAATGAGCAGTTCTTC	CASRVAGGPNEQFF
TRBV5-5	TRBJ1-1	14	-	TRBD1	TGTGCCAGCAGCCACATCCCAGGGGGCTCTGAAGCTTTCTTT	CASSHIPGGSEAFF
TRBV27	TRBJ2-1	20	-	TRBD2	TGTGCCAGCAGTGCTCTCTTGGGGGTGAACCAGCGGGGAAAGGACAATGAGCAGTTCTTC	CASSALLGVNQRGKDNEQFF
TRBV6-4	TRBJ1-1	13	-	-	TGTGCCAGCAGTCGAACAGTGAACACTGAAGCTTTCTTT	CASSRTVNTEAFF
TRBV2	TRBJ2-2	15	-	TRBD1	TGTGCCAGCACCTTGGACAGGGGAGGCACCGGGGAGCTGTTTTTT	CASTLDRGGTGELFF
TRBV11-1	TRBJ2-3	14	-	TRBD1	TGTGCCAGCAGCGGGGGACAGGGGGCGGATACGCAGTATTTT	CASSGGQGADTQYF
TRBV4-1	TRBJ2-2	17	-	-	TGCGCCAGCAGCCACGATTTAAGGGCTAGCGACACCGGGGAGCTGTTTTTT	CASSHDLRASDTGELFF
TRBV18	TRBJ2-2	16	-	-	TGTGCCAGCTCACCATCGCCAGGGGAAGGCACCGGGGAGCTGTTTTTT	CASSPSPGEGTGELFF
TRBV9	TRBJ2-3	15	-	TRBD2	TGTGCCAGCAGCACCACTAGCGGGTTCACAGATACGCAGTATTTT	CASSTTSGFTDTQYF
TRBV19	TRBJ1-1	13	-	TRBD1	TGTGCCAGTAGTATGGGAAACAGGGGGCAGGCTTTCTTT	CASSMGNRGQAFF
TRBV11-3	TRBJ2-7	14	-	-	TGTGCCAGCAGCCTACTCTACGGGGGCTACGAGCAGTACTTC	CASSLLYGGYEQYF
TRBV6-4	TRBJ1-1	13	-	-	TGTGCCAGCAGTGAACAGGGGAACACTGAAGCTTTCTTT	CASSEQGNTEAFF
TRBV7-2	TRBJ2-6	18	once	-	TGTGCCAGCAGCTTGCGGAATACGGGGGTCTCTGGGGCCAACGTCCTGACTTTC	CASSLRNTGVSGANVLTF
TRBV6-1	TRBJ1-5	15	-	TRBD1	TGTGCCAGCAGTGAAAGACAGGGGGGTAGGCAGCCCCAGCATTTT	CASSERQGGRQPQHF
TRBV4-3	TRBJ1-3	16	-	TRBD1	TGCGCCAGCAGCCAATTCTTGACAGGGGACGGAAACACCATATATTTT	CASSQFLTGDGNTIYF
TRBV15	TRBJ2-1	17	-	TRBD2	TGTGCCACCAAACCGGGACTAGCGGGGTTATCCTACAATGAGCAGTTCTTC	CATKPGLAGLSYNEQFF
TRBV25-1	TRBJ2-3	18	once	-	TGTGCCAGCAGTGAATCGGGGATAGGAAGCTGGGTCACAGATACGCAGTATTTT	CASSESGIGSWVTDTQYF
TRBV4-2	TRBJ1-2	15	few	-	TGTGCCAGCAGCCAAGAAGACAACCCCCACTATGGCTACACCTTC	CASSQEDNPHYGYTF
TRBV11-3	TRBJ2-3	17	-	TRBD2	TGTGCCAGCAGCTTAGGCCGCCGGGAGGAATTCACAGATACGCAGTATTTT	CASSLGRREEFTDTQYF
TRBV30	TRBJ1-3	13	-	TRBD1	TGTGCCTGGAGTACAGGGGCCGGAAACACCATATATTTT	CAWSTGAGNTIYF
TRBV7-2	TRBJ2-5	15	-	TRBD2	TGTGCCAGCAGCCGGACTAGCGGGAGGCCAGAGACCCAGTACTTC	CASSRTSGRPETQYF
TRBV5-4	TRBJ2-2	17	once	TRBD2	TGTGCCAGCAGCTTAGAGCTAGCGGGAGACTACACCGGGGAGCTGTTTTTT	CASSLELAGDYTGELFF
TRBV10-2	TRBJ2-1	14	-	TRBD2	TGCGCCAGCAGTGGCGGGAGCTCCTACAATGAGCAGTTCTTC	CASSGGSSYNEQFF
TRBV2	TRBJ2-5	15	-	-	TGTGCCAGCAGTGAAGCGCTTCAGGGTTCGGAGACCCAGTACTTC	CASSEALQGSETQYF
TRBV30	TRBJ2-1	18	-	-	TGTGCCTGGAGTAAAACGCTAGGTCCCCGCGGGGTTGGCAATGAGCAGTTCTTC	CAWSKTLGPRGVGNEQFF